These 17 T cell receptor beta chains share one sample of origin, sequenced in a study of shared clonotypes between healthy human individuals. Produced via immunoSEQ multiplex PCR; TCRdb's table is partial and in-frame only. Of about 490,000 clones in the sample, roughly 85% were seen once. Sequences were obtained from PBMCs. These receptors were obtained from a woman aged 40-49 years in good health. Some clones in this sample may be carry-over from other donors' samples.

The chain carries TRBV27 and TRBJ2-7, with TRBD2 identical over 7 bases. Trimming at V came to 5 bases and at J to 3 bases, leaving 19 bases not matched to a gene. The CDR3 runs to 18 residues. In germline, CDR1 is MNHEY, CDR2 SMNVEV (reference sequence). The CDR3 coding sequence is TGTGCCAGCAGTCCCCCACCCTCGTGGGCTAGCGGTGGCTACGAGCAGTACTTC. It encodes CASSPPPSWASGGYEQYF.

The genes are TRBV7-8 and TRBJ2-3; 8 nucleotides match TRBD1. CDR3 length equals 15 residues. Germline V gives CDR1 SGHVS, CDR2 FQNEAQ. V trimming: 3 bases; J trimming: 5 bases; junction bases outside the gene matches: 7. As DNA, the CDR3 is TGTGCCAGCAGCTTTAGGACAGGGATGGGAGATACGCAGTATTTT. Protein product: CASSFRTGMGDTQYF.

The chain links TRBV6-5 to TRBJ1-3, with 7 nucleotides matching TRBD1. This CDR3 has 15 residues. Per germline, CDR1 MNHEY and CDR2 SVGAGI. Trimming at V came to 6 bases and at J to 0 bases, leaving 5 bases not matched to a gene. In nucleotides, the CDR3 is TGTGCCAGCAGACGACAGGGAACCTCTGGAAACACCATATATTTT. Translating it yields CASRRQGTSGNTIYF.

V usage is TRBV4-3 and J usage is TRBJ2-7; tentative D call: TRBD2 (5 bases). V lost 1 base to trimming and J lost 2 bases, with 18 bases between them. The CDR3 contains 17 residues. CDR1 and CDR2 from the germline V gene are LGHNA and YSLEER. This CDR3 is CASSQVTLDRGTYEQYF. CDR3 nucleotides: TGCGCCAGCAGCCAAGTCACCCTGGATCGGGGAACCTACGAGCAGTACTTC.

In nucleotides, the CDR3 is TGCAGCTGGGGGGGGCACACTGAAGCTTTCTTT. It yields the protein CSWGGHTEAFF. The V and J genes are TRBV20-1 and TRBJ1-1, with TRBD1 as a possible D gene (6 bases). Germline loops: CDR1 DFQATT, CDR2 SNEGSKA (reference sequence). CDR3 length: 11 residues.

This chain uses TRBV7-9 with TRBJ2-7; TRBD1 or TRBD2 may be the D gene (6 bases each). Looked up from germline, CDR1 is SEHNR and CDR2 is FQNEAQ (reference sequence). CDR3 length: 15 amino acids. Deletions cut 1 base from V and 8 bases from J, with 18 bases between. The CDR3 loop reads CASSLVGGTPTKQYF. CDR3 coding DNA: TGTGCCAGCAGCTTAGTAGGGGGGACACCTACGAAGCAGTACTTC. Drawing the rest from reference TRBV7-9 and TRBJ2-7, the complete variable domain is DTGVSQNPRHKITKRGQNVTFRCDPISEHNRLYWYRQTLGQGPEFLTYFQNEAQLEKSRLLSDRFSAERPKGSFSTLEIQRTEQGDSAMYLCASSLVGGTPTKQYFGPGTRLTVT.

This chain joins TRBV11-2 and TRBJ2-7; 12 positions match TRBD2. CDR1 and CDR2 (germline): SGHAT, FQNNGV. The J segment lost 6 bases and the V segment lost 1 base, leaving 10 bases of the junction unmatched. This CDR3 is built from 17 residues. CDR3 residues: CASSLVPLAGGLTEQYF. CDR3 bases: TGTGCCAGCAGCTTAGTACCCCTAGCGGGAGGGCTCACCGAGCAGTACTTC.

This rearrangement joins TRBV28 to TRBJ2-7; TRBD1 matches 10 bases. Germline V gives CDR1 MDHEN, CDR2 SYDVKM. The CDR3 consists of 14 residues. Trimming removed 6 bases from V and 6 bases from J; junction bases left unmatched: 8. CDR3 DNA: TGTGCCAGCAGCCCGGGACAGGGGTTTCGCGAGCAGTACTTC. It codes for CASSPGQGFREQYF.

This CDR3 reads CASSEGTGKQETQYF. The CDR3 region has the DNA TGTGCCAGCAGTGAAGGCACAGGGAAACAAGAGACCCAGTACTTC. The chain recombines TRBV25-1 with TRBJ2-5; tentatively, D is TRBD1 (6 bases). The CDR3 is 15 amino acids. The V gene lost 2 bases and the J gene lost 2 bases, with 12 bases spanning the gap. Per the germline V gene, CDR1 is MGHDK and CDR2 is SYGVNS.

CDR3: CASSQDRLAGVNEQFF. In DNA form, the CDR3 reads TGTGCCAGCAGCCAAGATCGCCTAGCGGGAGTTAATGAGCAGTTCTTC. V gene TRBV4-2 combines with J gene TRBJ2-1; 10 nucleotides align to TRBD2. V was pared by 0 bases and J by 7 bases, with 6 bases of the junction left unmatched. This CDR3 region has 16 residues. Germline CDR1 is LGHNA and CDR2 is YNFKEQ.

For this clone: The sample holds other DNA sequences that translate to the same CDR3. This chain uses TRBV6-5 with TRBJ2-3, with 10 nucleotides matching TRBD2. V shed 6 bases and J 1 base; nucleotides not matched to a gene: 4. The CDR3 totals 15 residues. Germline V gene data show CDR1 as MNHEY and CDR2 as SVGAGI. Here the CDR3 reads CASSRTSGRTDTQYF. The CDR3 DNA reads TGTGCCAGCAGCCGGACTAGCGGCCGCACAGATACGCAGTATTTT.

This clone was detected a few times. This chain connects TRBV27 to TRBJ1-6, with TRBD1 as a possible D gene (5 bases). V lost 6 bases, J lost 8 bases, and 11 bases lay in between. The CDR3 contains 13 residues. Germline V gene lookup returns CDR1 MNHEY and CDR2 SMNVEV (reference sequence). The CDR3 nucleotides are TGTGCCAGCAGAGGGGTGCCGGATTCACCCCTCCACTTT. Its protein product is CASRGVPDSPLHF.

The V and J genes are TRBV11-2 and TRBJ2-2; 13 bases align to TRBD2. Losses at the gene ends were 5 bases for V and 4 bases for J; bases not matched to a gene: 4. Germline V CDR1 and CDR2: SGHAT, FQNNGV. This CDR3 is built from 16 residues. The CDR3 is CASSPRTSGSTGELFF. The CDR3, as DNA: TGTGCCAGCAGCCCGCGGACTAGCGGGAGCACCGGGGAGCTGTTTTTT. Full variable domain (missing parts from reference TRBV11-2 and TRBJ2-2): EAGVAQSPRYKIIEKRQSVAFWCNPISGHATLYWYQQILGQGPKLLIQFQNNGVVDDSQLPKDRFSAERLKGVDSTLKIQPAKLEDSAVYLCASSPRTSGSTGELFFGEGSRLTVL.

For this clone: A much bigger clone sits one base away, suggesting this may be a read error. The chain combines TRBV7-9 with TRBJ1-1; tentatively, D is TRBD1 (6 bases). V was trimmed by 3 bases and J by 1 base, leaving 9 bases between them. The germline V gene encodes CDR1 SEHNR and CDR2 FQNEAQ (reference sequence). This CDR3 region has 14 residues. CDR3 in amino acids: CASSFGGPNTEAFF. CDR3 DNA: TGTGCCAGCAGCTTCGGGGGCCCGAACACTGAAGCTTTCTTT.

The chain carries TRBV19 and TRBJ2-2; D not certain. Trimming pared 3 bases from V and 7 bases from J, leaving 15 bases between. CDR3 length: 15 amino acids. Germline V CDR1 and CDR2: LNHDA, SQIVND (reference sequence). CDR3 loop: CASSISRVGVGELFF. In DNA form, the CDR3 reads TGTGCCAGTAGTATCTCAAGGGTTGGGGTCGGGGAGCTGTTTTTT.

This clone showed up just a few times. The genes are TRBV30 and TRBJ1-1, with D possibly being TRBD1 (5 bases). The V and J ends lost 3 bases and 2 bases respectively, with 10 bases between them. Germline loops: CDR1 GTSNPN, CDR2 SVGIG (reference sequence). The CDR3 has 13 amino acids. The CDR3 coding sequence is TGTGCCTGGAGCGAGGGACCTAACACTGAAGCTTTCTTT. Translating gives CAWSEGPNTEAFF.

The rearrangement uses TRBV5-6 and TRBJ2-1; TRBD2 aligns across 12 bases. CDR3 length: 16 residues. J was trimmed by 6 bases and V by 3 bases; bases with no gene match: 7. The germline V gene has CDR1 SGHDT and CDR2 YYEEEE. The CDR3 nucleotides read TGTGCCAGCAGCTGGGAGGGACTAGCGGGCACCAATGAGCAGTTCTTC. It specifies CASSWEGLAGTNEQFF.